This entry lists 5 T cell receptor beta chains sequenced from one sample in a study of blood T cell repertoires in COVID-19. Produced via immunoSEQ multiplex PCR; TCRdb's table is partial and in-frame only. The table lists about 140,000 clones, 75% to 90% of them singletons, with about 11% in the top ten. The material sequenced was peripheral blood. All receptors come from a woman aged 80 or over with acute or convalescent COVID-19.

In its sample, this clone was seen once. The chain joins TRBV19 to TRBJ1-1; D remains unclear. Trimming took 7 bases from V and 0 from J, leaving 12 bases between them. The CDR3 covers 14 residues. From germline, CDR1 is LNHDA and CDR2 SQIVND (reference sequence). In DNA, the CDR3 is TGTGCCAGTACCAAAATTACAATGAACACTGAAGCTTTCTTT. Translation gives CASTKITMNTEAFF.

This chain uses TRBV19 with TRBJ1-2; D gene uncertain. Germline V gene sequence: CDR1 LNHDA, CDR2 SQIVND (reference sequence). Trimming removed 3 bases at V and 5 bases at J, with 16 bases between. The CDR3 extends over 15 amino acids. The CDR3: CASSINAIGKYGYTF. Written as DNA, the CDR3 is TGTGCCAGTAGTATCAACGCGATCGGGAAATATGGCTACACCTTC.

The chain carries TRBV2 and TRBJ2-1; a possible D gene is TRBD2 (6 bases). Trimming shortened V by 4 bases and J by 12 bases, and 19 bases separated the two germline ends. This CDR3 comprises 14 residues. Per germline, CDR1 SNHLY and CDR2 FYNNEI. CDR3 loop: CASSVETSLGGQFF. The CDR3 coding sequence is TGTGCCAGCAGTGTCGAGACATCGTTGGGGGGGCAGTTCTTC.

The rearrangement joins TRBV30 to TRBJ1-5; possible D gene TRBD1, 6 bases. Per the germline V gene, CDR1 is GTSNPN and CDR2 is SVGIG (reference sequence). The CDR3 is made up of 18 amino acids. Trimming cost V 1 base and J 7 bases, with 26 bases left between them. The CDR3 DNA follows: TGTGCCTGGAGTGCCGGGACATTACATTATAGGGTCGGACAGCCCCAGCATTTT. Amino acid sequence: CAWSAGTLHYRVGQPQHF.

This clone was counted once. This chain uses TRBV29-1 with TRBJ2-7, with D possibly matching TRBD2 (5 bases). CDR1 is SQVTM, CDR2 ANQGSEA, per germline. This CDR3 contains 11 residues. V was pared by 4 bases and J by 7 bases, with 11 bases between. CDR3 in DNA: TGCAGCGTTGGAGGGTACGAAGAGCAGTACTTC. This sequence encodes CSVGGYEEQYF.